This TCR beta chain was recovered during a study of T cell responses to AZD1222 COVID-19 vaccine. Assay: immunoSEQ multiplex PCR; the TCRdb copy retains only in-frame clones and omits some. The sample has more than 95,000 clones, around 87% seen once. Trimming took 6 bases from V and 5 from J, leaving 16 bases between them. Germline assignment: CDR1 MNHEY and CDR2 SVGEGT. The CDR3 has 14 residues. The TCR sequence derives from an adult in good health. This chain uses TRBV6-2 or TRBV6-3 with TRBJ2-5, with a weak D call TRBD2 (5 bases). This material consisted of peripheral blood, taken on day 0 of AZD1222 vaccination. The CDR3 sequence: CASSRGSATETQYF. The CDR3 nucleotides are TGTGCCAGCAGCCGCGGGTCGGCGACCGAGACCCAGTACTTC.